Listed below are T cell receptor beta chains from one sample, sequenced in a study of T-cell memory formation after mild COVID-19. Each CDR3 protein is one row after TCRdb ran MiXCR on the 5' RACE reads. This table has hundreds of thousands of distinct CDR3 sequences, 13% to 15% appearing once. Sequencing was done on a sample of PBMCs or a T cell subset sorted from them (not recorded which). Receptor source: a man between 18 and 35 years old who had mild COVID-19 (a few samples of this study predate the infection). Cell type and time point are not known. CDR3s include the opening cysteine and the closing phenylalanine or tryptophan. D genes are given only for firm matches. Size is omitted from some rows. Given values are once, few, many or a class for expanded clones.

v_call	j_call	clone_size	d_call	cdr3_aa	cdr3_nt
TRBV5-1	TRBJ2-1	many	NA	CASSLSTNNEQFF	TGCGCCAGCAGCTTGTCCACTAACAATGAGCAGTTCTTC
TRBV6-2/TRBV6-3	TRBJ2-1	many	NA	CASVLSSYNEQFF	TGTGCCAGCGTTCTCAGCTCCTACAATGAGCAGTTCTTC
TRBV27	TRBJ1-1	few	NA	CASSLRGLAHTEAFF	TGTGCCAGCAGTTTAAGGGGATTGGCGCACACTGAAGCTTTCTTT
TRBV30	TRBJ2-2	many	NA	CAWRSAGELFF	TGTGCCTGGAGAAGCGCCGGGGAGCTGTTTTTT
TRBV25-1	TRBJ1-1	NA	NA	CASSDGAGGLTEAFF	TGTGCCAGCAGTGATGGGGCCGGGGGGTTGACTGAAGCTTTCTTT
TRBV4-3	TRBJ1-5	many	NA	CASSQDRVYSNQPQHF	TGCGCCAGCAGCCAAGATCGGGTATATAGCAATCAGCCCCAGCATTTT
TRBV3-1	TRBJ2-1	many	NA	CASSLRDASGSEQFF	TGTGCCAGCAGCCTACGGGACGCCAGCGGTTCTGAGCAGTTCTTC
TRBV6-1	TRBJ1-5	few	NA	CATADQMGNQPQHF	TGTGCCACAGCCGACCAGATGGGGAATCAGCCCCAGCATTTT
TRBV20-1	TRBJ2-5	NA	TRBD1	CSAWDRVETQYF	TGCAGTGCTTGGGACAGGGTTGAGACCCAGTACTTC
TRBV30	TRBJ1-2	few	TRBD1	CAWSVQRGQGYTF	TGTGCCTGGAGTGTACAAAGGGGGCAAGGCTACACCTTC
TRBV7-7	TRBJ2-1	NA	TRBD2	CASSLGSSGSYNEQFF	TGTGCTAGCAGCTTAGGATCTAGCGGTTCCTACAATGAGCAGTTCTTC
TRBV28	TRBJ1-4	NA	NA	CASSISGAQNEKLFF	TGCGCCAGCAGTATATCCGGGGCTCAGAATGAAAAACTGTTTTTT
TRBV5-8	TRBJ2-1	few	NA	CASSAEQFF	TGTGCCAGCTCGGCAGAGCAGTTCTTC
TRBV24-1	TRBJ2-1	NA	TRBD2	CATSDLRSGGKQFF	TGTGCCACCAGTGATTTGCGGTCGGGGGGGAAGCAGTTCTTC
TRBV10-3	TRBJ1-6	few	NA	CAISDTARSPLHF	TGTGCCATCAGTGATACGGCTCGGTCACCCCTCCACTTT
TRBV20-1	TRBJ2-3	NA	NA	CSAESTDTQYF	TGCAGTGCGGAGAGCACAGATACGCAGTATTTT
TRBV5-1	TRBJ2-3	many	NA	CASSVDPAGTDTQYF	TGCGCCAGCAGCGTAGACCCAGCCGGCACAGATACGCAGTATTTT
TRBV5-8	TRBJ1-1	NA	TRBD1	CASRPDRGRTEAFF	TGTGCCAGCAGACCCGACAGGGGAAGAACTGAAGCTTTCTTT
TRBV20-1	TRBJ2-1	NA	TRBD1	CSARDRGAGSYNEQFF	TGCAGTGCTAGGGACAGGGGAGCGGGCTCCTACAATGAGCAGTTCTTC
TRBV6-2/TRBV6-3	TRBJ2-2	NA	TRBD2	CASSPRVSGGMNTGELFF	TGTGCCAGCAGTCCCCGAGTTAGCGGGGGGATGAACACCGGGGAGCTGTTTTTT
TRBV3-1	TRBJ1-3	few	NA	CASSQMDGMYSGNTIYF	TGTGCCAGCAGCCAAATGGACGGAATGTACTCTGGAAACACCATATATTTT
TRBV20-1	TRBJ1-1	NA	NA	CSAGFGNTEAFF	TGCAGTGCTGGGTTCGGTAACACTGAAGCTTTCTTT
TRBV7-2	TRBJ2-1	many	NA	CASSLIGVVVSYNEQFF	TGTGCCAGCAGCTTGATTGGGGTGGTCGTCTCCTACAATGAGCAGTTCTTC
TRBV20-1	TRBJ1-2	NA	NA	CSAATGPTDFGYTF	TGCAGTGCCGCGACAGGTCCGACGGATTTTGGCTACACCTTC
TRBV7-9	TRBJ2-3	NA	TRBD1	CASNHQSRDRERDTQYF	TGTGCCAGCAACCACCAGAGCCGGGACAGAGAGAGAGATACGCAGTATTTT
TRBV7-2	TRBJ1-2	NA	NA	CASSLGALDLMRRYGPYGYTF	TGTGCCAGCAGCTTAGGGGCCCTGGATCTTATGCGCCGTTATGGGCCATATGGCTACACCTTC
TRBV3-1	TRBJ2-1	NA	NA	CASSPDVGWYNEQFF	TGTGCCAGCAGCCCCGACGTAGGGTGGTACAATGAGCAGTTCTTC
TRBV4-3	TRBJ2-2	few	NA	CASSQDRRGVTGELFF	TGCGCCAGCAGCCAAGACCGGAGAGGGGTGACCGGGGAGCTGTTTTTT
TRBV19	TRBJ1-6	few	NA	CASSILGGSPLHF	TGTGCCAGTAGTATCCTCGGGGGTTCACCCCTCCACTTT
TRBV4-3	TRBJ2-1	few	TRBD1	CASSQGGQGHNEQFF	TGCGCCAGCAGCCAAGGGGGACAGGGGCACAATGAGCAGTTCTTC
TRBV14	TRBJ1-2	NA	NA	CASSQDLLGGTNYGYTF	TGTGCCAGCAGCCAAGATCTTTTGGGGGGCACTAACTATGGCTACACCTTC
TRBV5-4	TRBJ2-1	few	TRBD1	CASSLETGGYNEQFF	TGTGCCAGCAGCTTGGAGACAGGGGGATACAATGAGCAGTTCTTC
TRBV4-1	TRBJ2-7	few	TRBD1	CASSPRTGFEDEQYF	TGCGCCAGCAGCCCGAGGACAGGGTTCGAGGACGAGCAGTACTTC
TRBV12-3/TRBV12-4	TRBJ1-1	NA	TRBD1	CANSRDRDTEAFF	TGTGCCAACTCACGGGACAGGGACACTGAAGCTTTCTTT
TRBV12-3/TRBV12-4	TRBJ2-3	few	TRBD1	CASKNRGPDTQYF	TGTGCCAGCAAAAACAGGGGGCCAGATACGCAGTATTTT
TRBV10-3	TRBJ2-3	few	NA	CAISETREFGTDTQYF	TGTGCCATCAGTGAGACCAGGGAGTTTGGCACAGATACGCAGTATTTT
TRBV10-3	TRBJ1-1	NA	NA	CASTQATGNTEAFF	TGTGCCAGCACTCAGGCGACAGGGAACACTGAAGCTTTCTTT
TRBV4-3	TRBJ2-3	NA	NA	CASSRGVGTDTQYF	TGCGCCAGCTCCCGAGGGGTCGGCACAGATACGCAGTATTTT
TRBV6-2/TRBV6-3	TRBJ2-3	few	NA	CASSLNFIGTDTQYF	TGTGCCAGCAGTTTGAATTTTATCGGCACAGATACGCAGTATTTT
TRBV7-3	TRBJ1-1	few	NA	CASSLDGGRAFF	TGTGCCAGCAGCCTGGACGGGGGGCGGGCTTTCTTT
TRBV4-1	TRBJ2-2	NA	TRBD1	CASSQYRGRNTGELFF	TGCGCCAGCAGCCAATACAGGGGGCGAAACACCGGGGAGCTGTTTTTT
TRBV20-1	TRBJ2-5	few	TRBD1	CSAIPRTGFQETQYF	TGCAGTGCCATCCCAAGGACAGGATTCCAAGAGACCCAGTACTTC
TRBV29-1	TRBJ2-1	few	TRBD1	CSSDRGNNEQFF	TGCAGCTCTGACAGGGGCAACAATGAGCAGTTCTTC
TRBV6-5	TRBJ1-5	many	TRBD1	CASSPRTGSYSNQPQHF	TGTGCCAGCAGTCCGCGGACAGGATCGTATAGCAATCAGCCCCAGCATTTT
TRBV6-6	TRBJ2-3	many	TRBD2	CASRVSGGGTDTQYF	TGTGCCAGCAGAGTTAGCGGGGGAGGCACAGATACGCAGTATTTT
TRBV9	TRBJ1-2	NA	TRBD1	CASSVDGTANYGYTF	TGTGCCAGCAGCGTAGATGGGACAGCCAACTATGGCTACACCTTC
TRBV7-9	TRBJ2-1	NA	NA	CASSFHRIRGHEQFF	TGTGCCAGCAGCTTTCACAGGATCCGGGGGCATGAGCAGTTCTTC
TRBV5-1	TRBJ2-3	few	NA	CASSPEYQGIDTQYF	TGCGCCAGCAGCCCAGAGTACCAGGGGATCGATACGCAGTATTTT
TRBV6-5	TRBJ2-3	few	TRBD2	CASSYSLPSGRITDTQYF	TGTGCCAGCAGTTACTCGCTTCCTAGCGGGAGGATCACAGATACGCAGTATTTT
TRBV20-1	TRBJ2-3	NA	TRBD2	CSARDPGTSGNTQYF	TGCAGTGCTAGAGACCCCGGGACTAGCGGGAATACGCAGTATTTT
TRBV4-1	TRBJ2-1	many	NA	CASSQVIRDEQFF	TGCGCCAGCAGCCAAGTCATACGGGACGAGCAGTTCTTC
TRBV5-1	TRBJ2-3	few	NA	CASRGPGGQGDTQYF	TGCGCCAGCCGGGGGCCCGGGGGCCAGGGAGATACGCAGTATTTT
TRBV10-3	TRBJ2-3	NA	NA	CATRGTLITDTQYF	TGTGCCACCCGCGGGACTTTAATCACAGATACGCAGTATTTT